The subject of this entry is one TCR beta chain. Methods used by the authors: Amplification of reference gene primers provided the estimated nucleated cell counts. Produced via immunoSEQ multiplex PCR; TCRdb's table is partial and in-frame only. V and J calls and clone size are given by that table; D and trimming were obtained from the DNA. In the table there are 12,000 to 15,000 clones, about 86% of which are singletons. CDR1 SGHVS and CDR2 FQNEAQ come from the germline V gene. The trim removed 1 base at V and 1 base at J, leaving 1 base unmatched. The CDR3 runs 15 residues. This specimen belongs to a study of blood T cell repertoires in COVID-19. In the study overall: Researchers got acute and convalescent COVID-19 samples from the United States, Italy and Spain. Nucleic acid was either cDNA or gDNA, and it came from T cells, B-cell-depleted T cells, or PBMCs.

This receptor was obtained from a human donor in a cohort sampled during active COVID-19. Sequencing used peripheral blood. V gene TRBV7-8 combines with J gene TRBJ1-5, with 7 nucleotides matching TRBD1. CDR3: CASSLVGGSNQPQHF. The CDR3 DNA reads as TGTGCCAGCAGCTTAGTAGGGGGCAGCAATCAGCCCCAGCATTTT. The full variable domain, completed using reference TRBV7-8 and TRBJ1-5, is GAGVSQSPRYKVAKRGQDVALRCDPISGHVSLFWYQQALGQGPEFLTYFQNEAQLDKSGLPSDRFFAERPEGSVSTLKIQRTQQEDSAVYLCASSLVGGSNQPQHFGDGTRLSIL.